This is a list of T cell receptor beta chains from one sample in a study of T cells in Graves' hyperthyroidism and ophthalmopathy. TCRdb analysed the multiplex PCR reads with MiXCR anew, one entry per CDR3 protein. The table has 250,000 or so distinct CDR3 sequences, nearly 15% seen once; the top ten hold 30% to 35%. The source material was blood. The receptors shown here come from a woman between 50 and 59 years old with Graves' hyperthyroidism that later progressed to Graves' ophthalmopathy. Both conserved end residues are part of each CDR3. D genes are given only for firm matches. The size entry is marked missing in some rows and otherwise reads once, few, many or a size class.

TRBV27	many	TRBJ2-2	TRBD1	CASSFTGQGGGELFF	TGTGCCAGCAGTTTCACGGGACAGGGGGGCGGGGAGCTGTTTTTT
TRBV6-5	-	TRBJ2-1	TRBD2	CASSWSRVGRLFSSYNEQFF	TGTGCCAGCAGTTGGTCTCGTGTCGGGAGGTTATTCAGCTCCTACAATGAGCAGTTCTTC
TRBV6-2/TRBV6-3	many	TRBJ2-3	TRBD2	CASSSPGGYTDTQYF	TGTGCCAGCAGTTCCCCGGGAGGCTACACAGATACGCAGTATTTT
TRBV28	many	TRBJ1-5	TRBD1	CASSHQGDSNQPQHF	TGTGCCAGCAGTCATCAGGGGGATAGCAATCAGCCCCAGCATTTT
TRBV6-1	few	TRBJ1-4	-	CASSHRGGAGEKLFF	TGTGCCAGCAGCCATAGGGGGGGCGCGGGGGAAAAACTGTTTTTT
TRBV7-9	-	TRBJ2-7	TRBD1	CASSSGGFYEQYF	TGTGCCAGCAGCTCAGGGGGATTCTACGAGCAGTACTTC
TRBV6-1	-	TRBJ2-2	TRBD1	CASRPGQGRTGELFF	TGTGCCAGCAGGCCGGGACAGGGAAGGACCGGGGAGCTGTTTTTT
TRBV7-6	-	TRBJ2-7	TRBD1	CASSQGGTGYEQYF	TGTGCCAGCAGCCAAGGAGGGACAGGCTACGAGCAGTACTTC
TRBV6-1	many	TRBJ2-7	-	CATQVDRTISYEQYF	TGTGCCACCCAAGTCGACAGAACTATCTCCTACGAGCAGTACTTC
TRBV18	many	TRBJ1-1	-	CASSRERDTEAFF	TGTGCCAGCTCAAGGGAACGAGACACTGAAGCTTTCTTT
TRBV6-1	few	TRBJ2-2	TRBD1	CASSADRVTGELFF	TGTGCCAGCAGTGCCGACAGGGTCACCGGGGAGCTGTTTTTT
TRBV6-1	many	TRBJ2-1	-	CASSEGGGAREQFF	TGTGCCAGCAGTGAAGGAGGGGGGGCCCGTGAGCAGTTCTTC
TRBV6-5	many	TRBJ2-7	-	CASSYPPEEQYF	TGTGCCAGCAGTTACCCACCAGAGGAGCAGTACTTC
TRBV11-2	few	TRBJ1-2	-	CASSLGRRANYGYAF	TGTGCCAGCAGCCTAGGGCGGAGAGCTAACTATGGCTACGCCTTC
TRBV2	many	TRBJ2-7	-	CASRSYEQYF	TGTGCCAGCAGATCGTACGAGCAGTACTTC
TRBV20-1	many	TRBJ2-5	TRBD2	CSARDGTSGEIPQYF	TGCAGTGCTAGAGATGGGACTAGCGGGGAAATACCCCAGTACTTC
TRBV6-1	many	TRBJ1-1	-	CASRLPVDAEAFF	TGTGCCAGCAGGTTACCCGTGGACGCTGAAGCTTTCTTT
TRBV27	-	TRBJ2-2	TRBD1	CASRSQGAGTGELFF	TGTGCCAGCAGGTCGCAGGGGGCCGGTACCGGGGAGCTGTTTTTT
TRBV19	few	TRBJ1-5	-	CASSPPDSQNQPQHF	TGTGCCAGTAGTCCCCCGGACAGCCAAAATCAGCCCCAGCATTTT
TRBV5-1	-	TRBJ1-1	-	CASSFGGTNTEAFF	TGCGCCAGCAGCTTCGGTGGGACGAACACTGAAGCTTTCTTT
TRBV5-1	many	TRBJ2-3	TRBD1	CASSLGRGLTDTQYF	TGCGCCAGCAGCCTAGGTAGGGGGCTCACAGATACGCAGTATTTT
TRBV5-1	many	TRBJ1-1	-	CASSRPGSKNTEAFF	TGCGCCAGCAGCCGGCCAGGGTCGAAGAACACTGAAGCTTTCTTT
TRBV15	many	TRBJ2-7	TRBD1	CATSRDTAQGTLYEQYF	TGTGCCACCAGCAGAGATACGGCACAGGGGACCCTCTACGAGCAGTACTTC
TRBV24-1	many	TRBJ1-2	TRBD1	CATSDSGQGNGYTF	TGTGCCACCAGTGATTCCGGACAGGGGAATGGCTACACCTTC
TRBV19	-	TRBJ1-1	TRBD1	CASSIGRGEMNTEAFF	TGTGCCAGTAGTATAGGCAGGGGGGAGATGAACACTGAAGCTTTCTTT
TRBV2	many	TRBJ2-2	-	CASKGRPIGTGELFF	TGTGCCAGCAAGGGGAGGCCGATCGGGACCGGGGAGCTGTTTTTT
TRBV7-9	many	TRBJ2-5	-	CASSLAGVGETQYF	TGTGCCAGCAGCTTAGCGGGAGTTGGGGAGACCCAGTACTTC
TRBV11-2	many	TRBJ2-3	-	CASSLDDQGLTTDTQYF	TGTGCCAGCAGCTTAGATGATCAGGGCTTGACCACAGATACGCAGTATTTT
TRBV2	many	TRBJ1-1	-	CASSGDSGELNTEAFF	TGTGCCAGCAGTGGAGACAGTGGGGAACTGAACACTGAAGCTTTCTTT
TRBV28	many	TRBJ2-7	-	CASSSGGKTGQNPYEQYF	TGTGCCAGCAGTTCGGGGGGCAAAACGGGACAGAACCCTTACGAGCAGTACTTC
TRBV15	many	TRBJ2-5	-	CATSRDPGEETQYF	TGTGCCACCAGCAGAGATCCGGGGGAAGAGACCCAGTACTTC
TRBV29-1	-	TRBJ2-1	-	CSVETDFYYNEQFF	TGCAGCGTTGAGACCGATTTTTACTACAATGAGCAGTTCTTC
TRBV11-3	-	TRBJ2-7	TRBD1	CASSLFSGTGAYEQYF	TGTGCCAGCAGCTTATTTTCCGGGACAGGGGCCTACGAGCAGTACTTC
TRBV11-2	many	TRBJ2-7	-	CASSLGPQGPALAEQYF	TGTGCCAGCAGCTTAGGACCGCAGGGGCCTGCCTTAGCCGAGCAGTACTTC
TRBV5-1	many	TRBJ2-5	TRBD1	CASSLSGQAETQYF	TGCGCCAGCAGCTTATCGGGACAGGCCGAGACCCAGTACTTC
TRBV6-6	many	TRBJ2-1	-	CASSYSLPTSYNEQFF	TGTGCCAGCAGTTACTCTCTTCCTACCTCCTACAATGAGCAGTTCTTC